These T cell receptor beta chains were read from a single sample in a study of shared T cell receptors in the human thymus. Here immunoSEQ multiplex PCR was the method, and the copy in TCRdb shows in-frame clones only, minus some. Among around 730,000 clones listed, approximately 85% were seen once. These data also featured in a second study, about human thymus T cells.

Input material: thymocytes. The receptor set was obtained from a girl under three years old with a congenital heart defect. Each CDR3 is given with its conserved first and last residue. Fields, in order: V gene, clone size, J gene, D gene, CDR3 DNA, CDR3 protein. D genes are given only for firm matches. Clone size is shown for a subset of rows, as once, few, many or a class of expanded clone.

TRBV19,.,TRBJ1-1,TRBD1,TGTGCCAGTATCCCATTCCGGGACAGGGGGCCGAACACTGAAGCTTTCTTT,CASIPFRDRGPNTEAFF
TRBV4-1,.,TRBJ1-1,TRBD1,TGCGCCAGCAGCCAAGAAACAGGGGGTTCGAACACTGAAGCTTTCTTT,CASSQETGGSNTEAFF
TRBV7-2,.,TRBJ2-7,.,TGTGCCAGCAGCTTAATCTACCCTCGCTACGAGCAGTACTTC,CASSLIYPRYEQYF
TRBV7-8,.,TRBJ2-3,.,TGTGCCAGCAGCTTAGGGTGGGTCGAGGTAGACGGGACAGATACGCAGTATTTT,CASSLGWVEVDGTDTQYF
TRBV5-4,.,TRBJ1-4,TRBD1,TGTGCCAGCAGTCAGGACGCAGGGACAGACTATGAAAAACTGTTTTTT,CASSQDAGTDYEKLFF
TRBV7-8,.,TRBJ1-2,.,TGTGCCAGCAGCTTAACGAAACAGAAATATGGCTACACCTTC,CASSLTKQKYGYTF
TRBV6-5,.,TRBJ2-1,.,TGTGCCAGCTGTGGTCCGAGTAATGAGCAGTTCTTC,CASCGPSNEQFF
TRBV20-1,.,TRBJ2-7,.,TGCAGGGCCCGGGACACTTTGGGGCAGTACTTC,CRARDTLGQYF
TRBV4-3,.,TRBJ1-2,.,TGCGCCAGCAGCCAAGGCGCGGGGGGCGAAGGTGGCTACACCTTC,CASSQGAGGEGGYTF
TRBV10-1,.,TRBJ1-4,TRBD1,TGCGCCAGCAGTGAGCCGCTAGACAGGGGGCTGACTAATGAAAAACTGTTTTTT,CASSEPLDRGLTNEKLFF
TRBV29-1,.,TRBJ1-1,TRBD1,TGCAGCGTTTGGACAGGTTGGGGGCTTCGGACTGAAGCTTTCTTT,CSVWTGWGLRTEAFF
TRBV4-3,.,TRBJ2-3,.,TGCGCCAGCAGCCAAGATGGGCGCGTAGGCACAGATACGCAGTATTTT,CASSQDGRVGTDTQYF
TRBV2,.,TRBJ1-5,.,TGTGCCAGCACCCGCCCTATTCATGGAAGGGAGGGCAATCAGCCCCAGCATTTT,CASTRPIHGREGNQPQHF
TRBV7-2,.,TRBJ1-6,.,TGTGCCAGCAGGTTGGGAGGTTTCTATAATTCACCCCTCCACTTT,CASRLGGFYNSPLHF
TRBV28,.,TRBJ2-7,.,TGTGCCAGCAGTCCCCCAGGTCAGGATAGCTACGAGCAGTACTTC,CASSPPGQDSYEQYF
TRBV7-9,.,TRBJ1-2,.,TGTGCCAGCAGGGCAGGGCTCCATGGCTACACCTTC,CASRAGLHGYTF
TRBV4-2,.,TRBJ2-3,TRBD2,TGTGCCAGCAGCCAAGATGACCCCGGGGGGGGCCGTACGCAGTATTTT,CASSQDDPGGGRTQYF
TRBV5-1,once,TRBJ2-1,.,TGCGCCAGCAGCTTATGGACAGACTCCTACAATGAGCAGTTCTTC,CASSLWTDSYNEQFF
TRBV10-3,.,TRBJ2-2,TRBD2,TGTGCCATCACCCCGGGACTATACACCGGGGAGCTGTTTTTT,CAITPGLYTGELFF
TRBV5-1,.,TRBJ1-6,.,TGCGCCAGCAGCTTAAGGATGCGGCTCTCCTATAATTCCCCCCTCCACTTT,CASSLRMRLSYNSPLHF
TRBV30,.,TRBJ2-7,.,TGTGCCTGGAGTGTCTCCAGGGACCGGGACTGCCACTACGAGCAGTACTTC,CAWSVSRDRDCHYEQYF
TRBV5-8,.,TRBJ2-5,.,TGTGCCAGCAGCTTGCCGGCCAGCGGTCAAAAGCAAGAGACCCAGTACTTC,CASSLPASGQKQETQYF
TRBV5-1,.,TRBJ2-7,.,TGCGCCAGCAGCTTGGTACCCAGGGGCGCAAGTGAGCAGTACTTC,CASSLVPRGASEQYF
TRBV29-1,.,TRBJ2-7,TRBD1,TGCAGCGTTTGGACAGGAGTATACGAGCAGTACTTC,CSVWTGVYEQYF
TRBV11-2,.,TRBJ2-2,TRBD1,TGTGCCAGCAGCACTCGACAGGGGCCCCACGGGGAGCTGTTTTTT,CASSTRQGPHGELFF
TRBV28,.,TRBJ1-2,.,TGTGCCAGCAGCGCGAATATATATGGCTACACCTTC,CASSANIYGYTF
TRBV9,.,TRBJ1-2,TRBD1,TGTGCCAGCAGCGTAGGATCGGGACAGGGGTTCTATGGCTACACCTTC,CASSVGSGQGFYGYTF
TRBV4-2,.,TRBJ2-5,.,TGTGCCAGCAGCCAAGTACCCCTGAGGGAGACCCAGTACTTC,CASSQVPLRETQYF
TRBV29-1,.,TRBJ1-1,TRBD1,TGCAGCGTGCACCCCCCGGGACAGTTGAACACTGAAGCTTTCTTT,CSVHPPGQLNTEAFF
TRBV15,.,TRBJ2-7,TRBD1,TGTGCCACCAGCAGAGACAGGGGAGCAGGGGGCTACGAGCAGTACTTC,CATSRDRGAGGYEQYF
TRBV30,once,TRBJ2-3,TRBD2,TGTGCCTGGGGTCCAGCGGGGGGGTCAGATACGCAGTATTTT,CAWGPAGGSDTQYF
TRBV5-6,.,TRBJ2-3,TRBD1,TGTGCCAGCAGCCTCGGACAGGGCGAGATCACAGATACGCAGTATTTT,CASSLGQGEITDTQYF
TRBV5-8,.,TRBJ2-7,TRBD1,TGTGCCAGCAGCTTACGGACAGGCGAAAGTAGTTACGAGCAGTACTTC,CASSLRTGESSYEQYF
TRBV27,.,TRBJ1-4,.,TGTGCCAGCAGTTTTGTGCAGGGAAGCGAAAAACTGTTTTTT,CASSFVQGSEKLFF
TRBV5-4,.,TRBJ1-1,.,TGTGCCAGCAGCTTGCCAGGGTACACTGAAGCTTTCTTT,CASSLPGYTEAFF
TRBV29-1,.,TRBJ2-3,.,TGCAGCGTTGAAGAGGGGCGGCGAAGAAAACGCACAGATACGCAGTATTTT,CSVEEGRRRKRTDTQYF
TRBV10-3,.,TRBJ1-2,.,TGTGCCATCAGTGAGGCCGGGGGGCCCTATGGATCCTATGGCTACACCTTC,CAISEAGGPYGSYGYTF
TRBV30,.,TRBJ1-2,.,TGTGCCAGTGACAGGCTCTATGGCTACACCTTC,CASDRLYGYTF
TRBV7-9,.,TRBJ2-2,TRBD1,TGTGCCAGCAGCCCAAGGGTAGGGACAGGGGACACCGGGGAGCTGTTTTTT,CASSPRVGTGDTGELFF
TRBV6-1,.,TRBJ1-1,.,TGTGCCAGCAGTGAAGGGTTCCGGGGATTCACTGAAGCTTTCTTT,CASSEGFRGFTEAFF
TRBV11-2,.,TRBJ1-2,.,TGTGCCAGCAGCACTAACATAACGGGAAGTGGCTACACCTTC,CASSTNITGSGYTF
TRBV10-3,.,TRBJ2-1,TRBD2,TGTGCCATCAGATTAGCGGGGGGACACAATGAGCAGTTCTTC,CAIRLAGGHNEQFF
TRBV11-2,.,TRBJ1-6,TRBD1,TGTGCCAGCAGCTTTGCCACAGGGGGCGAGGTTGGTTCACCCCTCCACTTT,CASSFATGGEVGSPLHF
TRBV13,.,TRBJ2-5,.,TGTGCCAGCAGCTTAGGAGGGCGGGAAAAGACCCAGTACTTC,CASSLGGREKTQYF
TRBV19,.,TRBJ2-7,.,TGTGCCAGTAGCGCCAATAAAACAGGGTCCCACTCCTACGAGCAGTACTTC,CASSANKTGSHSYEQYF